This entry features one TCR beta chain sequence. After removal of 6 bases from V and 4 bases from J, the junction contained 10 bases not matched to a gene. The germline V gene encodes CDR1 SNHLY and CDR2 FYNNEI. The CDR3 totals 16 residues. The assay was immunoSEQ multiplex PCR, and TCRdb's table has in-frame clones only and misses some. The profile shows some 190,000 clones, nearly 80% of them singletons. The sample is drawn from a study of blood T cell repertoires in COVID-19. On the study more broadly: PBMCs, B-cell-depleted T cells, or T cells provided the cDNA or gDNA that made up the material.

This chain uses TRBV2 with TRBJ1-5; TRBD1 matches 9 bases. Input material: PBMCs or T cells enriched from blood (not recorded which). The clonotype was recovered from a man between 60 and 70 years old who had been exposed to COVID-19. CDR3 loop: CASSLLTGGTNQPQHF. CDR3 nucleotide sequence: TGTGCCAGCAGCTTGCTAACAGGGGGCACAAATCAGCCCCAGCATTTT. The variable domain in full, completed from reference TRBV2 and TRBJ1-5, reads EPEVTQTPSHQVTQMGQEVILRCVPISNHLYFYWYRQILGQKVEFLVSFYNNEISEKSEIFDDQFSVERPDGSNFTLKIRSTKLEDSAMYFCASSLLTGGTNQPQHFGDGTRLSIL.